These 7 T cell receptor beta chains share one sample of origin, sequenced in a study of OX40 agonist ivuxolimab in advanced cancers. The library was made by the immunoSEQ multiplex PCR assay. TCRdb took over this immuneACCESS table, retaining in-frame rearrangements with V and J assigned. Such tables are incomplete; in checked studies, under half of the missing clones stem from an unresolved V gene, and the remainder is unexplained. Counted in this sample were 75,000 to 100,000 clones; roughly 90% of them appeared once. Of the sample, about 0.31% falls within the top ten clones. Material: CD4+ or CD8+ T cells sorted from blood, obtained in a trial of the OX40 agonist ivuxolimab. The receptors here all came from an adult with an advanced solid tumor such as melanoma, head and neck, liver or kidney cancer.

The chain uses TRBV18 and TRBJ1-1; 11 nucleotides match TRBD1. Germline values: CDR1 KGHSH, CDR2 LQKENI. CDR3 length: 15 residues. V dropped 2 bases and J dropped 5; count of bases not matched to a gene: 4. The CDR3: CASSPRTGGLTEAFF. The CDR3 DNA follows: TGTGCCAGCTCACCAAGGACAGGGGGCCTTACTGAAGCTTTCTTT.

V is TRBV18 and J is TRBJ2-7; TRBD2 might be the D (6 bases). V was cut by 6 bases and J by 0 bases, with 12 bases left in between. The CDR3 spans 14 residues. Germline CDR1 KGHSH, CDR2 LQKENI. CDR3 in amino acids: CASSPRRDSYEQYF. In DNA, the CDR3 is TGTGCCAGCTCCCCGAGGCGGGACTCCTACGAGCAGTACTTC.

The chain joins TRBV6-8 to TRBJ2-7; TRBD2 is a possible D gene (6 bases). The germline V gene has CDR1 MNHGY and CDR2 SAAAGT. The CDR3 is made up of 17 amino acids. V was trimmed by 0 bases and J by 0 bases, leaving 15 bases between them. The CDR3 spells CASSYSGGGVLSYEQYF. As DNA, the CDR3 is TGTGCCAGCAGTTACTCGGGTGGAGGGGTCCTCTCCTACGAGCAGTACTTC.

V gene TRBV6-5 combines with J gene TRBJ1-2, with D maybe TRBD1 (5 bases). The CDR3 sequence is 12 residues long. Between the trimmed V and J ends, which lost 6 bases and 8 bases, there was a span of 13 bases. The germline V gene encodes CDR1 MNHEY and CDR2 SVGAGI. The CDR3 is CASRAQGGGYTF. The CDR3 DNA reads TGTGCCAGCAGGGCCCAGGGAGGAGGCTACACCTTC.

The rearrangement links TRBV18 to TRBJ2-6; a weak D match, TRBD2 (5 bases). This CDR3 region has 17 residues. Trimming removed 0 bases at V and 0 bases at J, with 9 bases between. CDR1 is KGHSH and CDR2 is LQKENI in the germline V gene. CDR3 nucleotides: TGTGCCAGCTCACCACCGACGGGAAGCTCTGGGGCCAACGTCCTGACTTTC. Its protein product is CASSPPTGSSGANVLTF.

The chain couples TRBV7-3 to TRBJ2-5; 7 bases fit TRBD1. CDR1 and CDR2 (germline): SGHTA, FQGTGA. The V gene end was trimmed by 4 bases and the J gene end by 2 bases; junction bases not matched to a gene: 16. CDR3 length: 18 residues. The CDR3 bases are TGTGCCAGCAGCTCGGACAGGAGAGCGAAACAGAGACAAGAGACCCAGTACTTC. It is translated as CASSSDRRAKQRQETQYF.

The chain employs TRBV4-2 and TRBJ2-2; D remains unclear. Per the germline V gene, CDR1 is LGHNA and CDR2 is YNFKEQ. V was shortened by 2 bases and J by 1 base, with 11 bases between the two germline ends. The CDR3 contains 16 residues. The CDR3 loop reads CASSQRLTMNTGELFF. CDR3 bases: TGTGCCAGCAGCCAAAGACTTACAATGAACACCGGGGAGCTGTTTTTT.